The following is a T cell receptor (beta chain) sequence with its context. Its antigen is unidentified. The table came from immunoSEQ multiplex PCR; TCRdb's copy has only in-frame clones and leaves some out. The sample consists of 20,000 to 25,000 clones, 77% of them appearing once. CDR1 and CDR2 (germline): SGHRS, YFSETQ. Deletions cut 0 bases from V and 4 bases from J, with 9 bases between. This CDR3 has 14 amino acids. The sample comes from a study of PD-1 blockade in classical Hodgkin lymphoma. Every single patient, without exception, relapsed after autologous stem cell transplantation, and brentuximab vedotin exposure varied. Study findings and constraints: According to reports, newly diagnosed patients had lower baseline TCR diversity than healthy donors, and relapsed/refractory patients had lower baseline TCR diversity still. Nivolumab initiation under 1 year post-ASCT meant exclusion.

The sequence was collected from a human donor with classical Hodgkin lymphoma. The chain couples TRBV5-1 to TRBJ2-3; D is possibly TRBD2 (5 bases). Sequenced here: peripheral blood mononuclear cells (PBMCs), sampled before the second cycle of nivolumab. The chain's CDR3 is CASSLGGPPDTQYF. In DNA, the CDR3 is TGCGCCAGCAGCTTGGGAGGGCCTCCAGATACGCAGTATTTT.